This TCR beta chain was identified during a study of blood T cell repertoires in COVID-19. Study-level background: Acute-phase and convalescent COVID-19 samples originated in the United States, Italy and Spain. In each case, the material was cDNA or gDNA derived from T cells, B-cell-depleted T cells, or PBMCs.

This clone was recorded a few times. CDR1 and CDR2 (germline): SGHAT, FQNNGV. The CDR3 runs to 12 residues. With 4 bases removed from V and 3 bases from J, the gap between germline ends came to 4 bases. Under the authors' procedure: From reference gene primer amplification, estimates of nucleated cell counts were derived. Only in-frame clones appear in the TCRdb table, and some are missing; sequencing was by immunoSEQ multiplex PCR. That table furnishes V, J and clone size, whereas the DNA furnished D and trimming. The sample includes around 140,000 clones, about 79% of them seen just once. The receptor comes from a man in his sixties with active or convalescent COVID-19. Specimen: peripheral blood. The chain joins TRBV11-2 to TRBJ1-3; D is unclear. In DNA form, the CDR3 reads TGTGCCAGCAGCTCGCGTGGAAACACCATATATTTT. It translates to CASSSRGNTIYF.